Following are 24 T cell receptor beta chains from one sample sequenced in a study of blood T cell repertoires in COVID-19. Measured with immunoSEQ multiplex PCR; TCRdb has only the in-frame clones, and not every one. The sample lists around 190,000 clones, 86% occurring once. Sequencing was carried out using PBMCs or T cells enriched from blood (not recorded which). The receptors stem from a man aged 35-49 years with acute COVID-19.

V is TRBV2 and J is TRBJ1-4; D is undetermined. The CDR3 has 15 amino acids. V gave up 3 bases and J gave up 4 bases, with 12 bases separating them. Germline-derived CDR1 and CDR2 are SNHLY and FYNNEI. The CDR3, as DNA: TGTGCCAGCAGTGATGAAGGGCGGGATAATGAAAAACTGTTTTTT. Residues: CASSDEGRDNEKLFF.

The rearrangement joins TRBV7-2 to TRBJ2-1, with 10 bases aligning to TRBD1. V lost 1 base and J lost 9; bases outside the gene matches: 6. Germline CDR1 reads SGHTA; CDR2 reads FQGNSA. The CDR3 has 15 residues. CDR3 DNA sequence: TGTGCCAGCAGCTTAGAGGGACAGGGGACAAGTGAGCAGTTCTTC. Protein sequence: CASSLEGQGTSEQFF.

The chain carries TRBV7-9 and TRBJ1-5; D gene ambiguous. Germline V gene sequence: CDR1 SEHNR, CDR2 FQNEAQ (reference sequence). Between the trimmed V and J ends, which lost 5 bases and 4 bases, there was a span of 6 bases. CDR3 length: 12 amino acids. The CDR3 region has the DNA TGTGCCAGCAGCAACCTAAATCAGCCCCAGCATTTT. It yields the protein CASSNLNQPQHF.

The chain carries TRBV19 and TRBJ2-1; 7 bases match TRBD2. J lost 0 bases, V lost 3 bases, and 5 bases had no gene match. The CDR3 is made up of 16 amino acids. Per the germline V gene, CDR1 is LNHDA and CDR2 is SQIVND (reference sequence). The CDR3 region has the DNA TGTGCCAGTAGTATCCCTAGCGGCTACTCCTACAATGAGCAGTTCTTC. It translates to CASSIPSGYSYNEQFF.

The chain uses TRBV28 and TRBJ2-5; D may be TRBD1 (5 bases). V was trimmed by 10 bases and J by 3 bases, leaving 9 bases between them. CDR1 and CDR2 from the germline V gene are MDHEN and SYDVKM. The CDR3 is 11 residues long. CDR3 sequence (DNA): TGTGCCACGACAGTTAAAGAGACCCAGTACTTC. This encodes CATTVKETQYF.

The genes are TRBV5-6 and TRBJ2-6; TRBD1 might be the D (6 bases). Trimming pared 6 bases from V and 2 bases from J, leaving 12 bases between. The length of the CDR3 is 15 residues. The V gene's germline CDR1 is SGHDT and CDR2 YYEEEE. The CDR3 loop is CASTLRGTGANVLTF. DNA of the CDR3: TGTGCCAGCACCCTGAGGGGGACTGGGGCCAACGTCCTGACTTTC.

The V call is TRBV6-5, the J call TRBJ2-5; D remains ambiguous. V gave up 2 bases and J gave up 5 bases, with 3 bases separating them. The germline CDR1 and CDR2 sequences are MNHEY and SVGAGI. The CDR3 consists of 11 residues. The CDR3 is CASSYEETQYF. CDR3 sequence (DNA): TGTGCCAGCAGTTACGAGGAGACCCAGTACTTC.

This chain links TRBV11-2 with TRBJ2-7, with 11 bases fitting TRBD2. The CDR3 contains 15 residues. The germline V gene has CDR1 SGHAT and CDR2 FQNNGV. V was pared by 5 bases and J by 3 bases, with 6 bases of the junction left unmatched. CDR3 nucleotide sequence: TGTGCCAGCAGCCAACTAGCGGGAGACCACTACGAGCAGTACTTC. It specifies CASSQLAGDHYEQYF. The variable domain in full, completed from reference TRBV11-2 and TRBJ2-7, reads EAGVAQSPRYKIIEKRQSVAFWCNPISGHATLYWYQQILGQGPKLLIQFQNNGVVDDSQLPKDRFSAERLKGVDSTLKIQPAKLEDSAVYLCASSQLAGDHYEQYFGPGTRLTVT.

J is TRBJ2-1 and V is TRBV13; weak D call: TRBD2 (7 bases). Germline V CDR1 and CDR2: PRHDT, FYEKMQ (reference sequence). V dropped 5 bases and J dropped 8 bases, with 19 bases sitting between them. The CDR3 sequence is 15 residues long. CDR3 protein: CASSQNPGGGYEQFF. DNA of the CDR3: TGTGCCAGCAGCCAGAACCCGGGGGGCGGGTATGAGCAGTTCTTC.

The chain employs TRBV7-2 and TRBJ2-3; TRBD2 is a possible D gene (6 bases). The germline V and J ends were trimmed by 3 bases and 0 bases, with 10 bases remaining between them. Germline loops: CDR1 SGHTA, CDR2 FQGNSA. CDR3 length: 15 amino acids. The CDR3 nucleotides read TGTGCCAGCAGCTTTTCAAGCGGGAGCACAGATACGCAGTATTTT. Amino acids: CASSFSSGSTDTQYF.

This clone is a singleton in its sample. The V gene is TRBV2, the J gene TRBJ2-7; 8 bases agree with TRBD1. The ends lost 4 bases at V and 2 bases at J; junction bases unmatched: 10. The CDR3 is made up of 16 amino acids. Germline V gives CDR1 SNHLY, CDR2 FYNNEI. CDR3 region: CASSGTDRGITYEQYF. The DNA of the CDR3 is TGTGCCAGCAGTGGAACCGACAGGGGAATAACCTACGAGCAGTACTTC.

The rearrangement joins TRBV5-1 to TRBJ2-5, with 8 bases fitting TRBD2. Trimming at V came to 3 bases and at J to 5 bases, leaving 6 bases not matched to a gene. Per the germline V gene, CDR1 is SGHRS and CDR2 is YFSETQ. The CDR3 extends over 14 amino acids. The CDR3 is CASSSGLGTETQYF. CDR3 DNA: TGCGCCAGCAGCTCGGGACTAGGGACGGAGACCCAGTACTTC.

Notes on this clone: Relative to the germline gene, one junction end is altered; a read error may explain this. V and J are TRBV4-3 and TRBJ2-7, with D possibly being TRBD1 (5 bases). Germline V CDR1 and CDR2: LGHNA, YSLEER. This CDR3 is built from 13 residues. This chain's CDR3 is CASSRGDSYKQYF. As DNA, the CDR3 is TGCGCCAGCAGCCGAGGAGACAGCTACAAGCAGTACTTC.

CDR3 nucleotide sequence: TGTGCCAGCACCGCCCCCAACGAACTAGCGGATACGCAGTATTTT. Translating gives CASTAPNELADTQYF. The rearrangement joins TRBV9 to TRBJ2-3; 7 nucleotides match TRBD2. The trim removed 6 bases at V and 6 bases at J, leaving 13 bases unmatched. This CDR3 is 15 amino acids long. Germline assignment: CDR1 SGDLS and CDR2 YYNGEE.

V and J are TRBV11-2 and TRBJ2-4; the D gene is possibly TRBD2 (6 bases). V was clipped by 1 base and J by 1 base, with 20 bases between them. From germline, CDR1 is SGHAT and CDR2 FQNNGV. The CDR3 runs to 19 residues. CDR3 protein: CASSLGVAFPGDAKNIQYF. The CDR3 DNA follows: TGTGCCAGCAGCTTAGGAGTGGCGTTCCCGGGAGACGCCAAAAACATTCAGTACTTC.

V gene TRBV7-8 combines with J gene TRBJ1-5, with a weak D call TRBD1 (6 bases). Germline lookup yields CDR1 SGHVS and CDR2 FQNEAQ. V was trimmed by 5 bases and J by 4 bases, leaving 21 bases between them. This CDR3 is 17 amino acids long. In DNA form, the CDR3 reads TGTGCCAGCAGCCGTTTGAGGACAGAAGAGATAAATCAGCCCCAGCATTTT. Protein: CASSRLRTEEINQPQHF.

The rearrangement links TRBV4-3 to TRBJ2-2; 15 bases align to TRBD2. The trim removed 2 bases at V and 8 bases at J, leaving 9 bases unmatched. Germline-derived CDR1 and CDR2 are LGHNA and YSLEER. The CDR3 covers 18 residues. In DNA, the CDR3 is TGCGCCAGCAGCCAACCACCCGCCGGGACTAGCGGGAGGGGGGAGCTGTTTTTT. Translation: CASSQPPAGTSGRGELFF.

The chain employs TRBV6-5 and TRBJ1-1, with D hard to call. CDR3 length: 13 residues. Germline values: CDR1 MNHEY, CDR2 SVGAGI. V was shortened by 2 bases and J by 4 bases, with 8 bases between the two germline ends. The CDR3 nucleotides read TGTGCCAGCAGTTACGGACTGGCCACTGAAGCTTTCTTT. Protein: CASSYGLATEAFF.

The chain links TRBV11-2 to TRBJ2-5, with a possible D match to TRBD1 (5 bases). The germline CDR1 and CDR2 sequences are SGHAT and FQNNGV. This CDR3 is 15 amino acids long. V gave up 5 bases and J gave up 5 bases, with 18 bases separating them. The CDR3 region has the DNA TGTGCCAGCAGCCGATTACAGGCCGTCGGGGAGACCCAGTACTTC. This translates into CASSRLQAVGETQYF. Full variable domain (missing parts from reference TRBV11-2 and TRBJ2-5): EAGVAQSPRYKIIEKRQSVAFWCNPISGHATLYWYQQILGQGPKLLIQFQNNGVVDDSQLPKDRFSAERLKGVDSTLKIQPAKLEDSAVYLCASSRLQAVGETQYFGPGTRLLVL.

The chain couples TRBV5-4 to TRBJ1-2; D is undetermined. CDR1 and CDR2 from the germline V gene are SGHNT and YYREEE (reference sequence). This CDR3 is built from 12 residues. With 1 base removed from V and 8 bases from J, the gap between germline ends came to 9 bases. CDR3 residues: CASSLWGGGYTF. In nucleotides, the CDR3 is TGTGCCAGCAGCTTGTGGGGAGGAGGCTACACCTTC.

The chain is built from TRBV27 and TRBJ2-2, with unresolved D. Looked up from germline, CDR1 is MNHEY and CDR2 is SMNVEV (reference sequence). V was shortened by 5 bases and J by 2 bases, with 3 bases between the two germline ends. CDR3 size: 12 residues. The CDR3 reads CASSHNTGELFF. DNA of the CDR3: TGTGCCAGCAGTCATAACACCGGGGAGCTGTTTTTT.

The genes are TRBV6-5 and TRBJ2-7; 8 positions agree with TRBD2. The CDR3 runs to 15 residues. J was trimmed by 0 bases and V by 6 bases; bases with no gene match: 7. Germline assignment: CDR1 MNHEY and CDR2 SVGAGI. This CDR3 reads CASRYTSGFSYEQYF. The CDR3 nucleotides are TGTGCCAGCAGATACACTAGCGGATTCTCCTACGAGCAGTACTTC.

This chain uses TRBV5-1 with TRBJ1-5; maybe TRBD1 (5 bases). V was trimmed by 4 bases and J by 0 bases, leaving 11 bases between them. CDR3 size: 15 residues. The germline V gene encodes CDR1 SGHRS and CDR2 YFSETQ. CDR3 in DNA: TGCGCCAGCAGCCAAAGACAGAATAGCAATCAGCCCCAGCATTTT. Translation gives CASSQRQNSNQPQHF.

This chain uses TRBV30 with TRBJ1-2; 10 nucleotides line up with TRBD1. Germline V gives CDR1 GTSNPN, CDR2 SVGIG (reference sequence). V lost 4 bases, J lost 7 bases, and 6 bases stayed unmatched. This CDR3 is 13 amino acids long. CDR3 loop: CAWNRDRGIGYTF. CDR3 sequence (DNA): TGTGCCTGGAACCGGGACAGGGGAATTGGCTACACCTTC.